Shown below are 32 T cell receptor beta chains from a single sample sequenced in a study of vaccination and CD4 T cells after COVID-19. Their antigen targets remain unknown. Indicated treatment: roughly 10-day PBMC culture with coronavirus spike peptide pools or control peptides (ViraFEST assay). CD4+ T-cell collection from the unexposed donor predated the COVID-19 pandemic (2011-2018). The Oncomine TCR Beta short-read assay was applied to DNA of cultured CD4+ T cells. The genomic DNA was obtained from cultured CD4+ T cells by extraction with the QIAamp micro DNA kit. Via MiXCR, TCRdb re-called the PCR reads, giving one row per CDR3 protein. The sample includes about 9,400 distinct CDR3 sequences, under 40% of them seen just once. The sequencing input was CD4+ T cells from blood, cultured in vitro. These receptors were obtained from a human donor in good health.

The count of this clonotype is one. The chain combines TRBV6-2 or TRBV6-3 with TRBJ2-1, with 8 bases fitting TRBD1. The CDR3 consists of 15 residues. Germline V CDR1 and CDR2: MNHEY, SVGEGT. J lost 5 bases, V lost 5 bases, and 8 bases had no gene match. The CDR3 sequence: CASSANGGQDNEQFF. CDR3 bases: TGTGCCAGCAGTGCCAACGGGGGACAGGACAATGAGCAGTTCTTC.

The chain recombines TRBV21-1 with TRBJ2-1; TRBD2, the table's D call, lacks a check against the DNA. TRBV21-1 is an annotated pseudogene. The CDR3 runs 15 residues. The CDR3 DNA reads TGTGCCAGCAGCAATCGGGCGGGAGAGGACAATGAGCAGTTCTTC. It yields the protein CASSNRAGEDNEQFF.

The chain has TRBV19 and TRBJ2-7; D is tentatively TRBD1 or TRBD2 (6 bases each). The length of the CDR3 is 14 residues. Trimming removed 4 bases at V and 3 bases at J, with 13 bases between. Germline assignment: CDR1 LNHDA and CDR2 SQIVND (reference sequence). CDR3 sequence: CASSKGGRHYEQYF. CDR3 DNA: TGTGCCAGTAGTAAGGGGGGACGACACTACGAGCAGTACTTC.

This chain joins TRBV20-1 and TRBJ2-1; TRBD2 matches 12 bases. V lost 5 bases and J lost 0; bases outside the gene matches: 8. The germline gives CDR1 DFQATT, CDR2 SNEGSKA (reference sequence). The CDR3 extends over 17 amino acids. The CDR3 here is CSAPTSGSRTSYNEQFF. CDR3 DNA: TGCAGTGCTCCGACTAGCGGGAGCCGGACCTCCTACAATGAGCAGTTCTTC.

This chain connects TRBV7-3 to TRBJ2-1, with a weak D call TRBD1 (6 bases). V shed 5 bases and J shed 0 bases, with 11 bases lying between them. The CDR3 is 15 residues long. Germline assignment: CDR1 SGHTA and CDR2 FQGTGA. The CDR3 protein is CASSGQLSSYNEQFF. The CDR3 coding sequence is TGTGCCAGCAGCGGACAGCTATCCTCCTACAATGAGCAGTTCTTC.

The gene calls are TRBV10-3 and TRBJ2-7, with TRBD1 identical over 9 bases. CDR1 is ENHRY, CDR2 SYGVKD, per germline. This CDR3 comprises 14 residues. The ends lost 6 bases at V and 2 bases at J; junction bases unmatched: 5. The CDR3 region is CAIRTGTGTYEQYF. For the CDR3, the DNA is TGTGCCATCAGGACCGGGACAGGGACCTACGAGCAGTACTTC.

The chain is built from TRBV4-1 and TRBJ2-3; the match to TRBD2 covers 7 bases. This CDR3 comprises 15 residues. Germline V gives CDR1 MGHRA, CDR2 YSYEKL. Trimming cost V 3 bases and J 6 bases; bases outside gene matches: 9. The CDR3 loop is CASSQIGRRPDTQYF. The CDR3 DNA is TGCGCCAGCAGCCAGATCGGGAGGCGCCCTGATACGCAGTATTTT.

The J gene is TRBJ1-2, the V gene TRBV7-4; no clear D. The germline gives CDR1 SGHVT, CDR2 SQSDAQ. CDR3 length equals 15 residues. Deletions cut 5 bases from V and 5 bases from J, with 18 bases between. The CDR3 coding sequence is TGTGCCAGCAGCATAGGGCCTATTAGAAGGTATGGCTACACCTTC. Its protein product is CASSIGPIRRYGYTF.

CDR3 amino acids: CASHDGPYQPQHF. The CDR3, as DNA: TGTGCCAGTCACGACGGCCCATATCAGCCCCAGCATTTT. This rearrangement joins TRBV19 to TRBJ1-5; the D is unclear. Between the trimmed V and J ends, which lost 8 bases and 5 bases, there was a span of 13 bases. Looked up from germline, CDR1 is LNHDA and CDR2 is SQIVND (reference sequence). This CDR3 has 13 residues.

J is TRBJ1-3 and V is TRBV27; D gene ambiguous. The CDR3 length is 16 residues. The germline gives CDR1 MNHEY, CDR2 SMNVEV (reference sequence). V lost 4 bases and J 0 bases, leaving 13 bases between the germline ends. In nucleotides, the CDR3 is TGTGCCAGCAGTTCAGAACCCCGCAGCTCTGGAAACACCATATATTTT. Translated: CASSSEPRSSGNTIYF.

The V call is TRBV4-3, the J call TRBJ2-5; 10 nucleotides line up with TRBD1. Losses at the gene ends were 6 bases for V and 5 bases for J; bases not matched to a gene: 9. CDR3 size: 15 residues. CDR1 and CDR2 (germline): LGHNA, YSLEER. DNA for the CDR3: TGCGCCAGCAGTCGACAGGGGGCCGATCAGGAGACCCAGTACTTC. As protein: CASSRQGADQETQYF.

The chain carries TRBV10-3 and TRBJ2-3; 13 bases are a match to TRBD2. The trim removed 3 bases at V and 2 bases at J, leaving 11 bases unmatched. This CDR3 is 19 amino acids long. Looked up from germline, CDR1 is ENHRY and CDR2 is SYGVKD. For the CDR3, the DNA is TGTGCCATCAGTGACGGACCCTGGACTAGCGGGAGCGCCACAGATACGCAGTATTTT. Encoded protein: CAISDGPWTSGSATDTQYF.

In its sample, this clonotype is medium-sized. The chain links TRBV6-4 to TRBJ1-6; 7 bases fit TRBD1. V shed 2 bases and J 5 bases; nucleotides not matched to a gene: 0. Germline V gives CDR1 MRHNA, CDR2 SNTAGT. The CDR3 consists of 14 residues. The CDR3 region has the DNA TGTGCCAGCAGTGACGGGACAGATAATTCACCCCTCCACTTT. This sequence encodes CASSDGTDNSPLHF.

Only a few counts were recorded for this clonotype. The chain couples TRBV2 to TRBJ2-7, with D maybe TRBD1 (5 bases). V lost 8 bases and J lost 3, with 11 bases in between. Looked up from germline, CDR1 is SNHLY and CDR2 is FYNNEI. This CDR3 comprises 12 residues. The CDR3, as DNA: TGTGCCAGCGACAGCGAATTCTACGAGCAGTACTTC. It codes for CASDSEFYEQYF.

A few counts support this clonotype. This chain uses TRBV20-1 with TRBJ2-5; 7 bases map to TRBD2. V lost 1 base and J lost 5; bases outside the gene matches: 16. The length of the CDR3 is 17 residues. Per the germline V gene, CDR1 is DFQATT and CDR2 is SNEGSKA (reference sequence). The CDR3 DNA follows: TGCAGTGCTAGAGCATCACGCTGGGGGACGGGGGGTGAGACCCAGTACTTC. As protein: CSARASRWGTGGETQYF.

V and J are TRBV27 and TRBJ2-7; D not certain. Germline lookup yields CDR1 MNHEY and CDR2 SMNVEV (reference sequence). The CDR3 spans 12 residues. Trimming cost V 4 bases and J 6 bases, with 10 bases left between them. The CDR3 nucleotides read TGTGCCAGCAGTTCAGAATGGGGCGAGCAGTACTTC. Its translation is CASSSEWGEQYF.

This clonotype was seen only a few times. One end of the junction varies from germline; a read error may be responsible. The V and J genes are TRBV7-7 and TRBJ2-5, with 7 bases that match TRBD1. CDR1 and CDR2 from the germline V gene are SSHAT and FNYEAQ (reference sequence). The CDR3 consists of 15 residues. The CDR3 loop is CASSLFGTAQETQYF. The CDR3 DNA reads as TGTGCTAGCAGCTTATTCGGGACAGCCCAAGAGACCCAGTACTTC.

This clonotype was seen more than once but under ten times. The CDR3 spells CASSLGGTKNIQYF. CDR3 in DNA: TGTGCCAGCAGCTTAGGGGGGACCAAAAACATTCAGTACTTC. This chain uses TRBV7-2 with TRBJ2-4; the D gene could be TRBD1 or TRBD2 (5 bases each). Germline CDR1 SGHTA, CDR2 FQGNSA. The germline V and J ends were trimmed by 1 base and 2 bases, with 6 bases remaining between them. The CDR3 consists of 14 residues.

This clonotype was detected a few times. This chain links TRBV21-1 with TRBJ2-7. TRBV21-1 is a pseudogene. CDR3 length equals 15 residues. CDR3 region: CASSFQSLRSYEQYF. In DNA, the CDR3 is TGTGCCAGCAGCTTCCAAAGTCTCCGCTCCTACGAGCAGTACTTC.

In its sample, this clonotype was seen a few times. The DNA is omitted, as the CDR3 cannot be located on it reliably, and the CDR3 follows TCRdb's listing. V gene TRBV7-5 combines with J gene TRBJ2-7; TRBD2, the D gene given by the table, was not confirmed from the DNA. TRBV7-5 is a listed pseudogene. The CDR3 contains 18 residues when both ends are counted. The CDR3 spells CISVPEADELASSYEQYF.

This clonotype is termed medium-sized. The chain is built from TRBV6-4 and TRBJ2-5, with 9 bases matching TRBD2. CDR3 length: 15 residues. Germline CDR1 is MRHNA and CDR2 is SNTAGT. Germline trimming cut 3 bases from V and 4 bases from J; bases unmatched to any gene: 6. CDR3 region: CASSEGSGSGETQYF. CDR3 nucleotides: TGTGCCAGCAGTGAAGGTAGCGGGAGTGGAGAGACCCAGTACTTC.

This chain uses TRBV20-1 with TRBJ2-3; a weak D match, TRBD2 (6 bases). V was cut by 6 bases and J by 5 bases, with 21 bases left in between. CDR3 length equals 15 residues. Per germline, CDR1 DFQATT and CDR2 SNEGSKA (reference sequence). CDR3 amino acids: CSAEATSTPGDTQYF. The DNA for the CDR3 is TGCAGTGCAGAAGCTACTAGCACCCCTGGAGATACGCAGTATTTT.

The chain recombines TRBV29-1 with TRBJ2-7, with 9 bases that match TRBD1. Germline CDR1 SQVTM, CDR2 ANQGSEA. V was clipped by 2 bases and J by 3 bases; unmatched bases: 5. The CDR3 is 14 amino acids. This CDR3 reads CSVEQDRGRYEQYF. CDR3 bases: TGCAGCGTTGAACAGGACAGGGGACGCTACGAGCAGTACTTC.

This chain links TRBV6-1 with TRBJ1-5; D uncertain. The CDR3 runs 16 residues. Trimming stripped 4 bases from V and 4 bases from J, with 17 bases between. CDR1 is MNHNS, CDR2 SASEGT, per germline. Written as DNA, the CDR3 is TGTGCCAGCAGTGGACTCGGGCAGGCGCTAAATCAGCCCCAGCATTTT. Protein sequence: CASSGLGQALNQPQHF.

V is TRBV7-9 and J is TRBJ2-7; no firm D call. V lost 5 bases and J 7 bases, leaving 9 bases between the germline ends. The CDR3 is 11 residues long. Germline lookup yields CDR1 SEHNR and CDR2 FQNEAQ (reference sequence). In nucleotides, the CDR3 is TGTGCCAGCAGCATCCTAGGGGAGCAGTACTTC. It is translated as CASSILGEQYF.

This clonotype was detected only a few times. This chain joins TRBV15 and TRBJ1-4, with D perhaps matching TRBD1 (6 bases). CDR1 and CDR2 from the germline V gene are LNHNV and YYDKDF (reference sequence). The V gene lost 4 bases and the J gene lost 0 bases, with 9 bases spanning the gap. This CDR3 region has 15 residues. The chain's CDR3 is CATSMRGATNEKLFF. DNA of the CDR3: TGTGCCACCAGCATGAGGGGGGCAACTAATGAAAAACTGTTTTTT.

This clonotype was counted a few times. The chain has TRBV6-1 and TRBJ1-2; 7 positions match TRBD1. Germline CDR1 reads MNHNS; CDR2 reads SASEGT. CDR3 length: 12 residues. After removal of 5 bases from V and 3 bases from J, the junction contained 0 bases not matched to a gene. CDR3 region: CASSTGDYGYTF. CDR3 bases: TGTGCCAGCAGTACAGGGGACTATGGCTACACCTTC.

The chain has TRBV20-1 and TRBJ1-5; possibly TRBD1 for D (6 bases). V was trimmed by 0 bases and J by 9 bases, leaving 12 bases between them. Germline V gives CDR1 DFQATT, CDR2 SNEGSKA (reference sequence). The CDR3 extends over 13 amino acids. The CDR3 spells CSARETGPTPQHF. Here the CDR3 DNA reads TGCAGTGCTAGAGAAACAGGGCCCACGCCCCAGCATTTT.

This clonotype was detected only a few times. This chain links TRBV7-2 with TRBJ2-7; TRBD1 matches 8 bases. Germline loops: CDR1 SGHTA, CDR2 FQGNSA. With 2 bases clipped from V and 2 bases from J, the junction kept 2 bases outside the gene matches. The length of the CDR3 is 14 residues. This chain's CDR3 is CASSLSGQAYEQYF. As DNA, the CDR3 is TGTGCCAGCAGCTTATCGGGACAGGCCTACGAGCAGTACTTC.

With respect to this clonotype: This may arise from a read error, as a much more abundant clone is one base away. The chain links TRBV20-1 to TRBJ1-1; TRBD1 might be the D (5 bases). In germline, CDR1 is DFQATT, CDR2 SNEGSKA (reference sequence). This CDR3 spans 14 amino acids. CDR3 region: CSASQGSLNIEAFF. In DNA form, the CDR3 reads TGCAGTGCTAGTCAGGGCTCACTGAACATTGAAGCTTTCTTT.

This clonotype was counted a few times. The rearrangement links TRBV28 to TRBJ2-1; D is perhaps TRBD2 (5 bases). The CDR3 contains 11 residues. V lost 10 bases and J 6 bases, leaving 10 bases between the germline ends. Germline CDR1 is MDHEN and CDR2 is SYDVKM. The CDR3 loop reads CATRGPNEQFF. As DNA, the CDR3 is TGTGCCACCCGAGGGCCCAATGAGCAGTTCTTC. The whole variable domain, filled in from reference TRBV28 and TRBJ2-1, reads DVKVTQSSRYLVKRTGEKVFLECVQDMDHENMFWYRQDPGLGLRLIYFSYDVKMKEKGDIPEGYSVSREKKERFSLILESASTNQTSMYLCATRGPNEQFFGPGTRLTVL.

This clonotype was detected a few times. This chain uses TRBV7-2 with TRBJ2-2; D ambiguous. Germline CDR1 reads SGHTA; CDR2 reads FQGNSA. Trimming shortened V by 0 bases and J by 9 bases, and 8 bases separated the two germline ends. CDR3 length equals 13 residues. For the CDR3, the DNA is TGTGCCAGCAGCTTAGCGGTGGGCCGGGAGCTGTTTTTT. Its protein product is CASSLAVGRELFF.